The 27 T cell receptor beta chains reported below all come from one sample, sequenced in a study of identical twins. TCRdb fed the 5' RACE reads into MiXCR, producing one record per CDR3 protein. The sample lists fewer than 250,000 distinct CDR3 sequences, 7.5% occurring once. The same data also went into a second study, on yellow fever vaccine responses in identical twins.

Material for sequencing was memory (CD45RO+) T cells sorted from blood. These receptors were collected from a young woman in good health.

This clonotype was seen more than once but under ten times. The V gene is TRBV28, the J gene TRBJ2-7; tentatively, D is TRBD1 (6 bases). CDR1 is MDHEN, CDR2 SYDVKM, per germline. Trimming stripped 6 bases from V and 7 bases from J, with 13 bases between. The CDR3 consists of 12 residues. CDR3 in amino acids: CASSRVRGEQYF. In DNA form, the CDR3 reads TGTGCCAGCAGCCGCGTGAGGGGGGAGCAGTACTTC.

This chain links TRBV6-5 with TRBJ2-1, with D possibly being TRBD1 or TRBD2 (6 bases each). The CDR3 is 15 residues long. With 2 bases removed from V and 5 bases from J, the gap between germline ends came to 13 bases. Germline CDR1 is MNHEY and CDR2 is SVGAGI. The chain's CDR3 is CASSYGGTIHNEQFF. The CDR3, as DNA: TGTGCCAGCAGTTACGGGGGGACAATCCACAATGAGCAGTTCTTC.

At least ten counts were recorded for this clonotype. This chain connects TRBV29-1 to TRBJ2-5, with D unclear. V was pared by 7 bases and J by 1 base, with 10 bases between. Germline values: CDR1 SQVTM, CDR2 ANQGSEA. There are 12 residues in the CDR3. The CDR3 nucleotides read TGCAGCGGGAGTTTTAGCCAAGAGACCCAGTACTTC. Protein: CSGSFSQETQYF.

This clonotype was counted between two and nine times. The CDR3 protein is CAISAFKADRGNIQYF. CDR3 coding DNA: TGTGCCATCAGTGCCTTTAAAGCCGACAGGGGAAACATTCAGTACTTC. The gene calls are TRBV10-3 and TRBJ2-4, with 8 nucleotides matching TRBD1. V lost 4 bases, J lost 6 bases, and 11 bases stayed unmatched. The CDR3 has 16 amino acids. Germline V gene data show CDR1 as ENHRY and CDR2 as SYGVKD.

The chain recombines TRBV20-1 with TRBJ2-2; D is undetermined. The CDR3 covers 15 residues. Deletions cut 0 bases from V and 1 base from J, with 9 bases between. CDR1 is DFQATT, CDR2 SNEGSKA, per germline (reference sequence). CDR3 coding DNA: TGCAGTGCTAGAGATCCGCGACGGAACACCGGGGAGCTGTTTTTT. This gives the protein CSARDPRRNTGELFF.

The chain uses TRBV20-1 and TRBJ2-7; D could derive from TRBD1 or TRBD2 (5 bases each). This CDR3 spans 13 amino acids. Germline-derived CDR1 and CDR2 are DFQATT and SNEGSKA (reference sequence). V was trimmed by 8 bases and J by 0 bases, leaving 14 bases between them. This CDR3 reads CSRPGTSSYEQYF. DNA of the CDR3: TGCAGTCGTCCCGGGACCAGCTCCTACGAGCAGTACTTC.

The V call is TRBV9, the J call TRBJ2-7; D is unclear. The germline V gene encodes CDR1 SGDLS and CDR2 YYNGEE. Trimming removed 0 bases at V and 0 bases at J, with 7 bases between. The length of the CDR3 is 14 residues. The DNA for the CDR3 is TGTGCCAGCAGCGTAGCCGCCAGCTCCTACGAGCAGTACTTC. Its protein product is CASSVAASSYEQYF.

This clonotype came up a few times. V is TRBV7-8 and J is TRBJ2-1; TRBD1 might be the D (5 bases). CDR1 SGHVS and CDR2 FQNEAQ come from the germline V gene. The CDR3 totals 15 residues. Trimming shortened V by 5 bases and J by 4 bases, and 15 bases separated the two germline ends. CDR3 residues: CASSPVGVEYNEQFF. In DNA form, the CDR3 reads TGTGCCAGCAGCCCAGTAGGGGTTGAGTACAATGAGCAGTTCTTC.

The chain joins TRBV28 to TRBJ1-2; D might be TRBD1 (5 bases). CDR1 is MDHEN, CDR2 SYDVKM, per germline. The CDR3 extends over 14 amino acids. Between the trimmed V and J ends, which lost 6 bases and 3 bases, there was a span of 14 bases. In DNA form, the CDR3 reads TGTGCCAGCAGCCGAAGGGGACGGGACTATGGCTACACCTTC. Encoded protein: CASSRRGRDYGYTF.

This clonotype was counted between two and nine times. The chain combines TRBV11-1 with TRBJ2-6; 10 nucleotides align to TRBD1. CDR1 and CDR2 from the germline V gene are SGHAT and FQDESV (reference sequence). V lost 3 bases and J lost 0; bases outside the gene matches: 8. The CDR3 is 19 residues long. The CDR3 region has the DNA TGTGCCAGCAGCTTGTATATGGGACAGGGGATCTCTGGGGCCAACGTCCTGACTTTC. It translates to CASSLYMGQGISGANVLTF.

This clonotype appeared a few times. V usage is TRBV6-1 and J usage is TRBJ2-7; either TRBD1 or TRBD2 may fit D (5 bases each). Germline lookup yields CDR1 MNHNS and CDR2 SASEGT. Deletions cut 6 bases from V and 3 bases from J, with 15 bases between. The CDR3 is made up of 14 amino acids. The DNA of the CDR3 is TGTGCCAGCAGCCCCGGGACCGGGCGCTACGAGCAGTACTTC. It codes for CASSPGTGRYEQYF.

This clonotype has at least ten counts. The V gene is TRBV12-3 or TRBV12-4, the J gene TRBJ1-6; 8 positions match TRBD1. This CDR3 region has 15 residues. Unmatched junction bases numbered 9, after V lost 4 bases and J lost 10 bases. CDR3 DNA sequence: TGTGCCAGCAGTTCAGGGGGCTCCGTAGGCTCACCCCTCCACTTT. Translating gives CASSSGGSVGSPLHF.

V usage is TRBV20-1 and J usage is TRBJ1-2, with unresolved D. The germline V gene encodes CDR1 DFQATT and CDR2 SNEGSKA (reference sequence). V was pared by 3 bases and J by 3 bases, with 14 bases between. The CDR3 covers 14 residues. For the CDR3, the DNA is TGCAGTGCTAGTGTGGGCACAAGGGACTATGGCTACACCTTC. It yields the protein CSASVGTRDYGYTF.

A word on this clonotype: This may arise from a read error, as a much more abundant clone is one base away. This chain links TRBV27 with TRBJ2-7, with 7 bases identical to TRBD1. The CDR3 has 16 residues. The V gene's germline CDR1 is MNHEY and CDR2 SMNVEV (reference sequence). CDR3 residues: CTSSPDNRGYPYEQYF. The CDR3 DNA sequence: TGTACCAGCAGTCCGGATAACAGGGGTTATCCCTACGAGCAGTACTTC.

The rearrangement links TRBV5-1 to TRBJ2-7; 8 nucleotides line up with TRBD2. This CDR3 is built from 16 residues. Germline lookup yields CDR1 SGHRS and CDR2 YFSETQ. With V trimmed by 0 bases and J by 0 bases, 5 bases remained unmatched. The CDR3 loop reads CASSLGLAFSSYEQYF. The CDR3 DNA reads TGCGCCAGCAGCTTGGGACTAGCGTTTAGCTCCTACGAGCAGTACTTC.

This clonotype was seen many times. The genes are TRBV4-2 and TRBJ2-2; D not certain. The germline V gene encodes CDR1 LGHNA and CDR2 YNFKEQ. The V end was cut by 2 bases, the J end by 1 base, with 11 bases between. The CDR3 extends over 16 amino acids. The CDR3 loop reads CASSQLGQMNTGELFF. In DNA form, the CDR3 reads TGTGCCAGCAGCCAACTCGGCCAGATGAACACCGGGGAGCTGTTTTTT.

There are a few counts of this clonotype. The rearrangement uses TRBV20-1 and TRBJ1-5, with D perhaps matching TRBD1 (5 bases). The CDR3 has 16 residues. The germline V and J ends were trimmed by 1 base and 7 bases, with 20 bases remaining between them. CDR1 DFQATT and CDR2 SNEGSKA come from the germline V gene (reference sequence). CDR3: CSARALIAGPMQPQHF. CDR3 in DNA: TGCAGTGCTAGAGCCCTTATTGCGGGGCCTATGCAGCCCCAGCATTTT.

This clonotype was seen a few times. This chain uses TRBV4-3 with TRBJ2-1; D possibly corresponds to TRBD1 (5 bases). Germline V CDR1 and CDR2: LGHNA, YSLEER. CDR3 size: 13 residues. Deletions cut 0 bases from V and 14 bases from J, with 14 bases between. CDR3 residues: CASSQDRSRVKFF. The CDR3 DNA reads TGCGCCAGCAGCCAAGATCGGTCCAGGGTAAAGTTCTTC.

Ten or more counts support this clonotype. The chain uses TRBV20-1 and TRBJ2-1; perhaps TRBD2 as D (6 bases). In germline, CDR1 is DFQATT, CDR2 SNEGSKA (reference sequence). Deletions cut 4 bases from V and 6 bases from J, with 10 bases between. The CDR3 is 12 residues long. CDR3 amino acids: CSAIHGGNEQFF. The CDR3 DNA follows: TGCAGTGCTATCCACGGGGGCAATGAGCAGTTCTTC.

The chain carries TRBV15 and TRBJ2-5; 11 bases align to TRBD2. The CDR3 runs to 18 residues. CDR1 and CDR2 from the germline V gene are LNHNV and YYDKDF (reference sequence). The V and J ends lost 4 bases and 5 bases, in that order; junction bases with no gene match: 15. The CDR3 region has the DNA TGTGCCACCAGCAAAGTCCTAGCGGGGGGTCCGGAGTCGGAGACCCAGTACTTC. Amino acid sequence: CATSKVLAGGPESETQYF.

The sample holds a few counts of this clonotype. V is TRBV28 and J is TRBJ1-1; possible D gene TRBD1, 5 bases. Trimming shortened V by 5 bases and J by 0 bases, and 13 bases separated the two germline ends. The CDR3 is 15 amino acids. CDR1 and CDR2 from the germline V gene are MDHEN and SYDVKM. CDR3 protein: CASSPPGRMNTEAFF. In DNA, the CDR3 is TGTGCCAGCAGTCCCCCGGGACGGATGAACACTGAAGCTTTCTTT.

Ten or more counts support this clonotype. The CDR3 loop reads CATSDPGAGSSYNEQFF. CDR3 nucleotide sequence: TGTGCCACCAGTGATCCCGGGGCCGGGAGCTCCTACAATGAGCAGTTCTTC. This sequence joins TRBV24-1 and TRBJ2-1; a weak D match, TRBD2 (6 bases). This CDR3 is 17 amino acids long. The V gene's germline CDR1 is KGHDR and CDR2 SFDVKD. Deletions cut 3 bases from V and 0 bases from J, with 14 bases between.

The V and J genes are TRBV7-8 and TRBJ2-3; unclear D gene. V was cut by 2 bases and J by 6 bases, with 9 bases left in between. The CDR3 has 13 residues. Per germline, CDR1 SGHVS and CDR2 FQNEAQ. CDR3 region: CASSLPPGDTQYF. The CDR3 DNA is TGTGCCAGCAGCTTACCACCCGGGGATACGCAGTATTTT.

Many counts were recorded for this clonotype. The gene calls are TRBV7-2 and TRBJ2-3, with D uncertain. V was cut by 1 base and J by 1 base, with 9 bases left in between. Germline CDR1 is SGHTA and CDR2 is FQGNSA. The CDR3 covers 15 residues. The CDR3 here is CASSLVSGRTDTQYF. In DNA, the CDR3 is TGTGCCAGCAGCTTAGTCTCTGGGCGCACAGATACGCAGTATTTT. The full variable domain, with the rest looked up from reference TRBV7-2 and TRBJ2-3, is GAGVSQSPSNKVTEKGKDVELRCDPISGHTALYWYRQSLGQGLEFLIYFQGNSAPDKSGLPSDRFSAERTGGSVSTLTIQRTQQEDSAVYLCASSLVSGRTDTQYFGPGTRLTVL.

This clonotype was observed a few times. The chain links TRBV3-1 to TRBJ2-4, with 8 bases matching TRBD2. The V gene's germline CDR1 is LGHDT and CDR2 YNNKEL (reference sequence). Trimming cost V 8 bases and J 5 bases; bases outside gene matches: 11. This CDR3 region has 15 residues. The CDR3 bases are TGTGCCAGCGGGGGCAAAAGCGGGGGCGAAAACATTCAGTACTTC. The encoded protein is CASGGKSGGENIQYF. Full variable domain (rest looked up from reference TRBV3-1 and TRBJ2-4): DTAVSQTPKYLVTQMGNDKSIKCEQNLGHDTMYWYKQDSKKFLKIMFSYNNKELIINETVPNRFSPKSPDKAHLNLHINSLELGDSAVYFCASGGKSGGENIQYFGAGTRLSVL.

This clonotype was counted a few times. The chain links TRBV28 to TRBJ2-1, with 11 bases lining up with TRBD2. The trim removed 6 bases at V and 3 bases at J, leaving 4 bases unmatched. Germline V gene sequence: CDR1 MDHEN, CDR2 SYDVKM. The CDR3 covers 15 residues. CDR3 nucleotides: TGTGCCAGCAGGACCGGGACTAGCGGCTACAATGAGCAGTTCTTC. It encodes CASRTGTSGYNEQFF.

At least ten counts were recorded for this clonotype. CDR3 residues: CASTPVGFSNEQFF. The CDR3 bases are TGTGCCAGCACTCCAGTCGGCTTCTCGAATGAGCAGTTCTTC. The rearrangement links TRBV28 to TRBJ2-1; no reliable D call. V was shortened by 7 bases and J by 7 bases, with 17 bases between the two germline ends. In germline, CDR1 is MDHEN, CDR2 SYDVKM. This CDR3 is 14 amino acids long.